The rows below give T cell receptor beta chains drawn from one sample of a study of T cells in Graves' hyperthyroidism and ophthalmopathy. TCRdb itself ran the multiplex PCR reads through MiXCR, one entry per CDR3 protein. The table lists around 540,000 distinct CDR3 sequences, about 16% of them singletons. The sequenced sample consisted of blood. These receptors originate from a woman aged 25 to 39 with Graves' ophthalmopathy. CDR3s include the opening cysteine and the closing phenylalanine or tryptophan. A D gene is named only where the DNA matches it firmly. Where a row states a size, it is once, few, many or the class of an expanded clone; other rows omit it.

abundance	v_gene	j_gene	d_gene	CDR3nt	CDR3aa
many	TRBV7-2	TRBJ2-3	-	TGTGCCAGCAGCTTAGCGCCGGGACATTTCACAGATACGCAGTATTTT	CASSLAPGHFTDTQYF
-	TRBV7-2	TRBJ2-4	TRBD2	TGTGCCAGCAGCTTAAAACTAGCGGCCAATTGCATTCAGTACTTC	CASSLKLAANCIQYF
many	TRBV15	TRBJ1-2	TRBD1	TGTGCCACCAGCAGAGATTTTTGGTGGATTGAACAGGGGTATGGCTACACCTTC	CATSRDFWWIEQGYGYTF
many	TRBV18	TRBJ1-6	-	TGTGCCAGCTTCGCCGAGCTGGGGTCACCCCTCCACTTT	CASFAELGSPLHF
-	TRBV7-2	TRBJ2-5	TRBD1	TGTGCCAGCAGTCCCGGGACAGGGGGCTGGGAGACCCAGTACTTC	CASSPGTGGWETQYF
many	TRBV29-1	TRBJ2-3	TRBD2	TGCAGCGGTGGACAGGGTACTATCCTAGCGGGAGGGGCTACGCAGTATTTT	CSGGQGTILAGGATQYF
many	TRBV29-1	TRBJ1-1	-	TGCAGCGTTTCGCGACCAGGGGCTTGGGCTGAAGCTTTCTTT	CSVSRPGAWAEAFF
few	TRBV28	TRBJ2-7	-	TGTGCCAGCAGTTTAGCGGGGCAGGGTGGATCCTACGAGCAGTACTTC	CASSLAGQGGSYEQYF
-	TRBV20-1	TRBJ2-5	TRBD2	TGCAGTGCTCCCGACTTCGGGGTGGGGGGGCAAGAGACCCAGTACTTC	CSAPDFGVGGQETQYF
-	TRBV3-1	TRBJ1-5	-	TGTGCCAGCAGCCCTTCAGGGGCCAATCAGCCCCAGCATTTT	CASSPSGANQPQHF
-	TRBV5-4	TRBJ2-7	-	TGTGCCAGCAGCCCCCCCAATAGACAGACCTACGAGCAGTACTTC	CASSPPNRQTYEQYF